Below are 10 T cell receptor beta chains sequenced from a single sample in a study of cytomegalovirus exposure and HLA in healthy donors. Both 60 Vbeta primers and 13 Jbeta primers went into the PCR. Produced via immunoSEQ multiplex PCR; TCRdb's table is partial and in-frame only. The top ten hold 1.5% to 2% of the sample, which has 110,000 to 150,000 clones, 60% to 80% seen once. The sequenced sample was PBMCs. These receptors all stem from a woman aged 25 to 39 in good health and CMV-seronegative.

The J gene is TRBJ1-2, the V gene TRBV7-9, with D uncertain. The germline CDR1 and CDR2 sequences are SEHNR and FQNEAQ (reference sequence). Between the trimmed V and J ends, which lost 5 bases and 5 bases, there was a span of 21 bases. This CDR3 has 16 residues. The CDR3 DNA follows: TGTGCCAGCAGCCCCTGGGAGGTGCCAAATATTTATGGCTACACCTTC. Its protein product is CASSPWEVPNIYGYTF.

CDR3 bases: TGTGCCAGCACATTAGCGGGAGCCCAGCCGAAGCAGTTCTTC. Translating it yields CASTLAGAQPKQFF. The chain recombines TRBV6-5 with TRBJ2-1; 9 nucleotides agree with TRBD2. After removal of 7 bases from V and 11 bases from J, the junction contained 12 bases not matched to a gene. Per germline, CDR1 MNHEY and CDR2 SVGAGI. The CDR3 totals 14 residues.

This clone was detected only once. CDR3 sequence: CASSETPGGAQHF. For the CDR3, the DNA is TGTGCCAGCAGTGAAACCCCGGGGGGGGCCCAGCATTTT. The rearrangement joins TRBV2 to TRBJ1-5; tentatively, D is TRBD1 (5 bases). The CDR3 extends over 13 amino acids. Germline V gives CDR1 SNHLY, CDR2 FYNNEI. V was clipped by 2 bases and J by 11 bases, with 13 bases between them.

The chain combines TRBV6-5 with TRBJ1-1, with TRBD1 identical over 8 bases. The V and J ends lost 6 bases and 3 bases, in that order; junction bases with no gene match: 9. Germline V gene lookup returns CDR1 MNHEY and CDR2 SVGAGI. This CDR3 spans 15 amino acids. The CDR3 reads CASRVAGGGYTEAFF. In DNA, the CDR3 is TGTGCCAGCAGGGTCGCAGGGGGCGGGTACACTGAAGCTTTCTTT.

The chain combines TRBV28 with TRBJ1-1; TRBD1 matches at 7 bases. This CDR3 region has 14 residues. The germline V gene has CDR1 MDHEN and CDR2 SYDVKM. After removal of 5 bases from V and 2 bases from J, the junction contained 5 bases not matched to a gene. The CDR3 DNA is TGTGCCAGCAGTGCCGGGACAGTTAACACTGAAGCTTTCTTT. It codes for CASSAGTVNTEAFF.

This clone has more than one count but fewer than ten. A junction boundary mismatches the germline segment, possibly from a read error. V is TRBV6-6 and J is TRBJ2-3, with 8 nucleotides matching TRBD2. CDR1 and CDR2 from the germline V gene are MNHNY and SVGAGI (reference sequence). The CDR3 consists of 11 residues. This chain's CDR3 is CASSGGTRVDF. CDR3 nucleotide sequence: TGTGCCAGCAGCGGGGGGACTAGGGTGGATTTT.

The chain couples TRBV9 to TRBJ2-1, with 12 bases lining up with TRBD2. Germline CDR1 is SGDLS and CDR2 is YYNGEE. This CDR3 comprises 17 residues. J lost 4 bases, V lost 2 bases, and 7 bases had no gene match. CDR3 in DNA: TGTGCCAGCAGCGTTTCTAGCGGGAGGGAGGGGTACAATGAGCAGTTCTTC. Protein: CASSVSSGREGYNEQFF.

The J gene is TRBJ2-7, the V gene TRBV9; 12 nucleotides line up with TRBD2. The germline V gene has CDR1 SGDLS and CDR2 YYNGEE. With V trimmed by 6 bases and J by 8 bases, 18 bases remained unmatched. The CDR3 runs 17 residues. CDR3 sequence reads: CASTETNRLAGAKKQYV. The CDR3 nucleotides read TGTGCCAGCACGGAGACTAACCGACTAGCGGGGGCGAAAAAGCAGTACGTC.

The rearrangement links TRBV6-1 to TRBJ2-7, with D perhaps TRBD1 (5 bases). V lost 8 bases to trimming and J lost 7 bases, with 12 bases between them. This CDR3 contains 11 residues. Germline V gene lookup returns CDR1 MNHNS and CDR2 SASEGT. CDR3 loop: CASSVGDEQYF. The CDR3 region has the DNA TGTGCCAGCTCGGTAGGGGATGAGCAGTACTTC.

V and J are TRBV6-1 and TRBJ1-2; 9 nucleotides line up with TRBD1. Germline V gene lookup returns CDR1 MNHNS and CDR2 SASEGT. The CDR3 consists of 16 residues. J was trimmed by 3 bases and V by 4 bases; bases with no gene match: 9. CDR3 in DNA: TGTGCCAGCAGTGCCGGGACAGGGAATTCAGACTATGGCTACACCTTC. Amino acids: CASSAGTGNSDYGYTF.